This TCR beta chain was sequenced for a study of T-cell memory formation after mild COVID-19. TCRdb called the 5' RACE reads again in MiXCR, with one record for every CDR3 protein. This sample has a few hundred thousand distinct CDR3 sequences, with over 13% found just once. The table lists this clonotype with a few counts. Between the trimmed V and J ends, which lost 4 bases and 3 bases, there was a span of 9 bases. The CDR3 sequence is 13 residues long. Germline CDR1 and CDR2: ENHRY and SYGVKD. The receptor's source is a man aged 18 to 30 who had mild COVID-19 (a few samples of this study predate the infection). Cell type and time point are not known. Specimen: PBMCs or a T cell subset sorted from them (not recorded which). The chain employs TRBV10-3 and TRBJ1-1; no definite D call. CDR3 nucleotides: TGTGCCATCAGTGGCGTTGGGTACACTGAAGCTTTCTTT. Its translation: CAISGVGYTEAFF.